Below, 23 T cell receptor beta chains from the same sample are listed, as sequenced in a study of blood T cell repertoires in COVID-19. The method was immunoSEQ multiplex PCR; TCRdb's version includes in-frame clones alone and lacks a portion of them. The sample consists of roughly 210,000 clones, about 87% of them appearing once. Sequencing was carried out using peripheral blood. Receptor source: a man between 65 and 85 years old with acute or convalescent COVID-19.

This chain joins TRBV29-1 and TRBJ1-6, with D possibly matching TRBD1 (6 bases). This CDR3 is 12 amino acids long. Germline values: CDR1 SQVTM, CDR2 ANQGSEA. V lost 1 base and J lost 9, with 7 bases in between. In DNA form, the CDR3 reads TGCAGCGTTGAAGGAGGGGGTTCACCCCTCCACTTT. It specifies CSVEGGGSPLHF.

The rearrangement links TRBV18 to TRBJ2-7; 8 nucleotides line up with TRBD1. V shed 4 bases and J 2 bases; nucleotides not matched to a gene: 10. The CDR3 is made up of 16 amino acids. Looked up from germline, CDR1 is KGHSH and CDR2 is LQKENI. Here the CDR3 reads CASSQGVTGGPYEQYF. As DNA, the CDR3 is TGTGCCAGCTCACAGGGGGTTACAGGGGGGCCCTACGAGCAGTACTTC.

The gene calls are TRBV14 and TRBJ1-1, with D possibly matching TRBD1 (5 bases). With 4 bases removed from V and 3 bases from J, the gap between germline ends came to 21 bases. The V gene's germline CDR1 is SGHDN and CDR2 FVKESK. There are 17 residues in the CDR3. CDR3 in amino acids: CASSLGRTTLGYTEAFF. The DNA for the CDR3 is TGTGCCAGCAGCCTGGGACGGACTACTCTTGGTTACACTGAAGCTTTCTTT.

The genes are TRBV6-5 and TRBJ2-7; D might be TRBD2 (5 bases). Trimming cost V 10 bases and J 4 bases, with 14 bases left between them. Germline V gene sequence: CDR1 MNHEY, CDR2 SVGAGI. The length of the CDR3 is 12 residues. CDR3 DNA: TGTGCCACCCAGGACTCTTTATACGAGCAGTACTTC. Amino acids: CATQDSLYEQYF.

The J gene is TRBJ2-3, the V gene TRBV2; 7 bases match TRBD2. The V gene's germline CDR1 is SNHLY and CDR2 FYNNEI. This CDR3 has 15 amino acids. Trimming took 5 bases from V and 0 from J; bases not matched to a gene: 5. In DNA form, the CDR3 reads TGTGCCAGCAGTAGGGCCGGGAGGAGCACAGATACGCAGTATTTT. It is translated as CASSRAGRSTDTQYF.

The chain joins TRBV6-4 to TRBJ2-3; TRBD2 agrees at 7 bases. The germline gives CDR1 MRHNA, CDR2 SNTAGT. The CDR3 sequence is 15 residues long. Losses at the gene ends were 3 bases for V and 2 bases for J; bases not matched to a gene: 5. Here the CDR3 reads CASSEGGRSTDTQYF. The CDR3 region has the DNA TGTGCCAGCAGTGAGGGCGGGAGATCCACAGATACGCAGTATTTT.

This clone has just a few counts. The V gene is TRBV2, the J gene TRBJ1-4, with 10 nucleotides matching TRBD1. Germline trimming cut 7 bases from V and 8 bases from J; bases unmatched to any gene: 7. This CDR3 comprises 14 residues. Germline assignment: CDR1 SNHLY and CDR2 FYNNEI. The CDR3 reads CASKDRGRREKLFF. CDR3 sequence (DNA): TGTGCCAGCAAAGACAGGGGGCGCCGGGAAAAACTGTTTTTT. Drawing the rest from reference TRBV2 and TRBJ1-4, the complete variable domain is EPEVTQTPSHQVTQMGQEVILRCVPISNHLYFYWYRQILGQKVEFLVSFYNNEISEKSEIFDDQFSVERPDGSNFTLKIRSTKLEDSAMYFCASKDRGRREKLFFGSGTQLSVL.

V and J are TRBV7-9 and TRBJ1-2, with 11 bases that match TRBD1. The J segment lost 3 bases and the V segment lost 3 bases, leaving 3 bases of the junction unmatched. Looked up from germline, CDR1 is SEHNR and CDR2 is FQNEAQ (reference sequence). The CDR3 runs 15 residues. The CDR3 DNA follows: TGTGCCAGCAGCTTTGGGACAGGGGGGCACTATGGCTACACCTTC. Its protein product is CASSFGTGGHYGYTF.

This sequence joins TRBV30 and TRBJ2-2; tentatively, D is TRBD1 (5 bases). Looked up from germline, CDR1 is GTSNPN and CDR2 is SVGIG (reference sequence). Trimming pared 2 bases from V and 5 bases from J, leaving 12 bases between. The CDR3 is made up of 14 amino acids. The CDR3 protein is CAWSPTGRTGELFF. For the CDR3, the DNA is TGTGCCTGGAGTCCCACAGGACGGACCGGGGAGCTGTTTTTT.

The V gene is TRBV11-3, the J gene TRBJ2-2; 10 bases map to TRBD1. The V and J ends lost 5 bases and 5 bases, in that order; junction bases with no gene match: 2. The germline V gene has CDR1 SGHNT and CDR2 YENEEA. This CDR3 comprises 14 residues. The CDR3 loop reads CASSTDRGTGELFF. The DNA for the CDR3 is TGTGCCAGCAGCACGGACAGGGGGACCGGGGAGCTGTTTTTT.

The V call is TRBV28, the J call TRBJ2-7; TRBD1 agrees at 7 bases. The V and J ends lost 8 bases and 5 bases, in that order; junction bases with no gene match: 9. CDR1 is MDHEN, CDR2 SYDVKM, per germline. There are 13 residues in the CDR3. The CDR3: CASLRQGRNEQYF. The CDR3 coding sequence is TGTGCCAGCCTGAGACAGGGTAGGAACGAGCAGTACTTC.

The chain combines TRBV9 with TRBJ1-2; unclear D gene. Trimming removed 5 bases at V and 8 bases at J, with 16 bases between. CDR3 size: 13 residues. Germline V lookup: CDR1 SGDLS, CDR2 YYNGEE. CDR3 protein: CASSRNLEAGYTF. The CDR3 DNA sequence: TGTGCCAGCAGTCGTAACCTCGAAGCGGGCTACACCTTC.

This clone was seen more than once but under ten times. The chain has TRBV5-4 and TRBJ2-3, with TRBD2 identical over 7 bases. Germline CDR1 is SGHNT and CDR2 is YYREEE (reference sequence). V lost 1 base and J lost 1; bases outside the gene matches: 15. The CDR3 runs to 19 residues. CDR3 DNA sequence: TGTGCCAGCAGCTTGTTCCTAGGGGCGGGAGAGTTCCGCACAGATACGCAGTATTTT. The encoded protein is CASSLFLGAGEFRTDTQYF.

The V call is TRBV5-5, the J call TRBJ1-1; D perhaps matches TRBD1 (6 bases). The CDR3 extends over 15 amino acids. Trimming stripped 0 bases from V and 2 bases from J, with 11 bases between. CDR1 SGHKS and CDR2 YYEKEE come from the germline V gene (reference sequence). CDR3 DNA: TGTGCCAGCAGCTTGGAGGGACAACAAAACACTGAAGCTTTCTTT. This gives the protein CASSLEGQQNTEAFF.

The rearrangement links TRBV12-3 or TRBV12-4 to TRBJ1-5; the match to TRBD1 covers 7 bases. There are 13 residues in the CDR3. V dropped 4 bases and J dropped 4; count of bases not matched to a gene: 1. The CDR3: CASSSTGNQPQHF. Written as DNA, the CDR3 is TGTGCCAGCAGTTCGACAGGGAATCAGCCCCAGCATTTT.

This clone was detected only once. The chain combines TRBV5-1 with TRBJ1-1, with 8 bases lining up with TRBD1. The trim removed 0 bases at V and 3 bases at J, leaving 10 bases unmatched. The CDR3 runs to 17 residues. The germline CDR1 and CDR2 sequences are SGHRS and YFSETQ. As DNA, the CDR3 is TGCGCCAGCAGCTTGGGCCGGACAGGGAAGTCTTACACTGAAGCTTTCTTT. The encoded protein is CASSLGRTGKSYTEAFF.

The chain couples TRBV28 to TRBJ2-1; D unresolved. Trimming removed 2 bases from V and 1 base from J, with 9 bases in between. This CDR3 comprises 15 residues. Germline V gene data show CDR1 as MDHEN and CDR2 as SYDVKM. The DNA for the CDR3 is TGTGCCAGCAGTTTACAGGCTCTTTCCTACAATGAGCAGTTCTTC. Residues: CASSLQALSYNEQFF.

This clone was detected a few times. V and J are TRBV4-1 and TRBJ2-7; TRBD1 matches 9 bases. Germline loops: CDR1 MGHRA, CDR2 YSYEKL. After removal of 0 bases from V and 4 bases from J, the junction contained 4 bases not matched to a gene. The CDR3 spans 15 residues. The CDR3 DNA reads TGCGCCAGCAGCCAAGATACAGGGGGCTGGTACGAGCAGTACTTC. Translated, it gives CASSQDTGGWYEQYF.

The rearrangement uses TRBV28 and TRBJ2-5; 8 positions agree with TRBD1. After removal of 5 bases from V and 1 base from J, the junction contained 6 bases not matched to a gene. CDR3 size: 15 residues. Germline CDR1 reads MDHEN; CDR2 reads SYDVKM. The CDR3 is CASSLSGGSQETQYF. Here the CDR3 DNA reads TGTGCCAGCAGTCTCTCAGGGGGCTCCCAAGAGACCCAGTACTTC.

The gene calls are TRBV9 and TRBJ2-1; D is ambiguous. The CDR3 contains 13 residues. Deletions cut 4 bases from V and 8 bases from J, with 13 bases between. Germline CDR1 SGDLS, CDR2 YYNGEE. CDR3 sequence: CASSPSPFDEQFF. In DNA, the CDR3 is TGTGCCAGCAGCCCAAGCCCCTTCGATGAGCAGTTCTTC. The variable domain in full, with the rest retrieved from reference TRBV9 and TRBJ2-1, is DSGVTQTPKHLITATGQRVTLRCSPRSGDLSVYWYQQSLDQGLQFLIQYYNGEERAKGNILERFSAQQFPDLHSELNLSSLELGDSALYFCASSPSPFDEQFFGPGTRLTVL.

The CDR3 is CASSLGTVVSSTDTQYF. The CDR3 DNA reads as TGTGCCAGCAGCTTAGGGACAGTCGTCTCTAGCACAGATACGCAGTATTTT. This rearrangement joins TRBV7-6 to TRBJ2-3; TRBD1 might be the D (6 bases). Germline values: CDR1 SGHVS, CDR2 FNYEAQ. The CDR3 is 17 residues long. V dropped 1 base and J dropped 0 bases, with 14 bases sitting between them.

In its sample, this clone was seen a few times. This sequence joins TRBV3-1 (or the pseudogene TRBV3-2) and TRBJ2-1; 12 bases line up with TRBD2. The CDR3 sequence is 18 residues long. The germline V gene has CDR1 LGHDT and CDR2 YNNKEL (reference sequence). V shed 1 base, J shed 7 bases, and the junction held 11 bases outside the gene matches. The CDR3 region is CASSQGNPRLAGVNEQFF. The DNA of the CDR3 is TGTGCCAGCAGCCAAGGAAATCCGAGACTAGCGGGAGTTAATGAGCAGTTCTTC.

V usage is TRBV10-3 and J usage is TRBJ2-1; 12 bases are shared with TRBD2. Trimming removed 6 bases from V and 6 bases from J; junction bases left unmatched: 6. The length of the CDR3 is 15 residues. Germline-derived CDR1 and CDR2 are ENHRY and SYGVKD. The CDR3 here is CAIRDPSGRGNEQFF. DNA for the CDR3: TGTGCCATCAGAGACCCTAGCGGGAGGGGCAATGAGCAGTTCTTC.